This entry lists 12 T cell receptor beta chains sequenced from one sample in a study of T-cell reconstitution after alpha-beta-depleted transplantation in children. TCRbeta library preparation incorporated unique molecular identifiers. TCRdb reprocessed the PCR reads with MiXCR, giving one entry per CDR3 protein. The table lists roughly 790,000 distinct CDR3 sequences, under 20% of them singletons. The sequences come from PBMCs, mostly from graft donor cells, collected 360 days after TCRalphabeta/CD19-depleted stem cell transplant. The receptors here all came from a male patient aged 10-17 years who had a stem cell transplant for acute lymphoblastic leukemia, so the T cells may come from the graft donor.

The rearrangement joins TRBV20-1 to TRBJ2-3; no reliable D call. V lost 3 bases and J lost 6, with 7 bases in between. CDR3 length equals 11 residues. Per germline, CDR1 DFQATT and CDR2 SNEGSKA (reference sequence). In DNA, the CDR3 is TGCAGTGCTAGTCTAGTGGATACGCAGTATTTT. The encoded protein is CSASLVDTQYF.

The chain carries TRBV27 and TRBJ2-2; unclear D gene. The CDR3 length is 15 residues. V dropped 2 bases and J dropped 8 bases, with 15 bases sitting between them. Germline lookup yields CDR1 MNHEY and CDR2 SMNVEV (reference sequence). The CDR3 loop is CASSLGLLGWGELFF. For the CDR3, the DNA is TGTGCCAGCAGTTTAGGTCTTCTGGGCTGGGGGGAGCTGTTTTTT.

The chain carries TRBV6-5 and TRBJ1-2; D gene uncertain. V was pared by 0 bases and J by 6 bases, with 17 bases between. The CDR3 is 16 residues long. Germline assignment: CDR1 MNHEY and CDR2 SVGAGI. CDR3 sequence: CASSYSVEPLGNGYTF. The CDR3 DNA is TGTGCCAGCAGTTACTCCGTTGAACCCCTCGGGAATGGCTACACCTTC.

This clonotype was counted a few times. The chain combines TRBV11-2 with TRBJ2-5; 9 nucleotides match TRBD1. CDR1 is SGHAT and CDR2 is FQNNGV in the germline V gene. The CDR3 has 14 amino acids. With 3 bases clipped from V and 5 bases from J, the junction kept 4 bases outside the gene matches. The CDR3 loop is CASSFYRGLETQYF. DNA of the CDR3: TGTGCCAGCAGCTTTTACAGGGGGCTGGAGACCCAGTACTTC.

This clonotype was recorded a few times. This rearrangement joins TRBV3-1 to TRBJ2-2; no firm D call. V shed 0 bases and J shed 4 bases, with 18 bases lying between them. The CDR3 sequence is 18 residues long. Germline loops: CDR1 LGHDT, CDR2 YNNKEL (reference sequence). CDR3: CASSQDMLGLSPTGELFF. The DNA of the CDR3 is TGTGCCAGCAGCCAAGATATGCTTGGTCTGTCACCCACCGGGGAGCTGTTTTTT.

CDR3 loop: CASSTPGVPRVNEQFF. The CDR3, as DNA: TGTGCCAGCAGCACCCCCGGAGTCCCTAGGGTCAATGAGCAGTTCTTC. This sequence joins TRBV21-1 and TRBJ2-1; TRBD2 was called by the table and not checked on the DNA. TRBV21-1 is classified as a pseudogene. This CDR3 comprises 16 residues.

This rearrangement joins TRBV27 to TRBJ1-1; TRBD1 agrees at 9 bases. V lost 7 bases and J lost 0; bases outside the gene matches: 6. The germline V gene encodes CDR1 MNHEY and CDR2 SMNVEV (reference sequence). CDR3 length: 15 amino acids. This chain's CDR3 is CASKTGGGVNTEAFF. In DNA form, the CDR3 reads TGTGCCAGCAAAACAGGGGGCGGAGTGAACACTGAAGCTTTCTTT.

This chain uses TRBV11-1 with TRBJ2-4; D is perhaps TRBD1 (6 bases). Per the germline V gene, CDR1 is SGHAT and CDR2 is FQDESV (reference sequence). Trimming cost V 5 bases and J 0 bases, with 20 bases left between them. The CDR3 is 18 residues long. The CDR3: CASSARQESLIAKNIQYF. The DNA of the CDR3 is TGTGCCAGCAGCGCAAGACAGGAGTCGTTAATAGCCAAAAACATTCAGTACTTC.

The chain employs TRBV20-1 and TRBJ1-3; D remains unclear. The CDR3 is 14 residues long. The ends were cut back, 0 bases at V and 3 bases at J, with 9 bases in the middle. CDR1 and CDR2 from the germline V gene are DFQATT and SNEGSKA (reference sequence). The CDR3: CSARDPAFGNTIYF. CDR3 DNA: TGCAGTGCTAGAGACCCAGCCTTTGGAAACACCATATATTTT.

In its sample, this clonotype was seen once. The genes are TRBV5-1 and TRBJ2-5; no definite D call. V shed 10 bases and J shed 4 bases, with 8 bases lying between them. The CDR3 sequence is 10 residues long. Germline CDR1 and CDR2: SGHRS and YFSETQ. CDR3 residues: CAPRRETQYF. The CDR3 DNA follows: TGCGCCCCCCGGCGAGAGACCCAGTACTTC.

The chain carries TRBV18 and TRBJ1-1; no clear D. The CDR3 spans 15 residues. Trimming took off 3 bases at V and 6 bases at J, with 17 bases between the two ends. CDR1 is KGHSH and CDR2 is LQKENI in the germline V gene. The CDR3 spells CASSPLQEWKPEAFF. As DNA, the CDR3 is TGTGCCAGCTCACCTCTCCAGGAGTGGAAACCTGAAGCTTTCTTT. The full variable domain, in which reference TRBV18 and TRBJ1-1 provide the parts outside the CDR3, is NAGVMQNPRHLVRRRGQEARLRCSPMKGHSHVYWYRQLPEEGLKFMVYLQKENIIDESGMPKERFSAEFPKEGPSILRIQQVVRGDSAAYFCASSPLQEWKPEAFFGQGTRLTVV.

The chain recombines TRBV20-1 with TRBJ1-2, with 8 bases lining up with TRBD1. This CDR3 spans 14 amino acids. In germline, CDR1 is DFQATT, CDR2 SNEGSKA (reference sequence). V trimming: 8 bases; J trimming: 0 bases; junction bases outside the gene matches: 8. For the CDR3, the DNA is TGCAGTTCCACCGGGACAGGCGCTAACTATGGCTACACCTTC. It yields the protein CSSTGTGANYGYTF.